The 18 T cell receptor beta chains presented below share a single source sample, sequenced in a study of blood T cell repertoires in COVID-19. Assay: immunoSEQ multiplex PCR; the TCRdb copy retains only in-frame clones and omits some. Of 120,000 or so clones listed, roughly four fifths are singletons. Sequencing was carried out using peripheral blood. The receptors derive from a man between 45 and 60 years old with acute or convalescent COVID-19.

As to this clone: A single base separates this from a much larger clone, so it may be a read error. The CDR3 region has the DNA TGCGCCAGCAGCTTACAGGGTTACGAGCAGTACTTC. It translates to CASSLQGYEQYF. The chain recombines TRBV5-1 with TRBJ2-7, with a weak D call TRBD1 (6 bases). This CDR3 is 12 amino acids long. CDR1 SGHRS and CDR2 YFSETQ come from the germline V gene. Trimming left V 2 bases short and J 4 bases short, with 7 bases between.

The rearrangement uses TRBV5-1 and TRBJ2-5, with 8 bases identical to TRBD2. V dropped 2 bases and J dropped 1; count of bases not matched to a gene: 7. The CDR3 is 16 amino acids. Per the germline V gene, CDR1 is SGHRS and CDR2 is YFSETQ. CDR3 in amino acids: CASSFRAGAIQETQYF. The CDR3 coding sequence is TGCGCCAGCAGCTTCCGAGCGGGAGCTATCCAAGAGACCCAGTACTTC.

The chain is built from TRBV19 and TRBJ2-6, with 7 bases fitting TRBD1. This CDR3 is 16 amino acids long. The V gene's germline CDR1 is LNHDA and CDR2 SQIVND (reference sequence). Trimming removed 4 bases from V and 2 bases from J; junction bases left unmatched: 5. CDR3 in amino acids: CASSRAGGAGANVLTF. Written as DNA, the CDR3 is TGTGCCAGTAGTAGGGCAGGGGGTGCTGGGGCCAACGTCCTGACTTTC. The entire variable domain, with the rest obtained from reference TRBV19 and TRBJ2-6, is as follows: DGGITQSPKYLFRKEGQNVTLSCEQNLNHDAMYWYRQDPGQGLRLIYYSQIVNDFQKGDIAEGYSVSREKKESFPLTVTSAQKNPTAFYLCASSRAGGAGANVLTFGAGSRLTVL.

V is TRBV19 and J is TRBJ2-5; 12 positions match TRBD2. Germline lookup yields CDR1 LNHDA and CDR2 SQIVND (reference sequence). Unmatched junction bases numbered 5, after V lost 7 bases and J lost 5 bases. The CDR3 is made up of 14 amino acids. The CDR3 region is CASTELAGGETQYF. The DNA for the CDR3 is TGTGCCAGTACCGAACTAGCGGGAGGCGAGACCCAGTACTTC. The variable domain in full, completed from reference TRBV19 and TRBJ2-5, reads DGGITQSPKYLFRKEGQNVTLSCEQNLNHDAMYWYRQDPGQGLRLIYYSQIVNDFQKGDIAEGYSVSREKKESFPLTVTSAQKNPTAFYLCASTELAGGETQYFGPGTRLLVL.

This chain links TRBV19 with TRBJ2-1, with 10 bases lining up with TRBD1. J was trimmed by 2 bases and V by 1 base; bases with no gene match: 2. Germline values: CDR1 LNHDA, CDR2 SQIVND (reference sequence). The CDR3 spans 16 residues. CDR3 residues: CASSIGDRGTYNEQFF. The DNA of the CDR3 is TGTGCCAGTAGTATAGGGGACAGGGGTACCTACAATGAGCAGTTCTTC.

The V and J genes are TRBV29-1 and TRBJ1-2; D may be TRBD1 (5 bases). The V end was cut by 4 bases, the J end by 3 bases, with 6 bases between. This CDR3 has 11 amino acids. CDR1 SQVTM and CDR2 ANQGSEA come from the germline V gene. The CDR3 region is CSVGGDYGYTF. DNA for the CDR3: TGCAGCGTTGGGGGCGACTATGGCTACACCTTC.

The chain has TRBV29-1 and TRBJ1-1, with D possibly TRBD1 on 6 matching bases. V was cut by 7 bases and J by 8 bases, with 11 bases left in between. CDR3 length equals 10 residues. CDR1 and CDR2 (germline): SQVTM, ANQGSEA. The DNA of the CDR3 is TGCAGCGGGGAAACAGGGGAAGCTTTCTTT. It translates to CSGETGEAFF.

The chain couples TRBV21-1 to TRBJ2-5; the D call TRBD2 from the table was never checked on the DNA. TRBV21-1 has pseudogene status. The length of the CDR3 is 17 residues. The CDR3 loop reads CASNPQWGLAGGETQYF. The CDR3 bases are TGTGCCAGCAACCCTCAGTGGGGACTAGCGGGAGGAGAGACCCAGTACTTC.

DNA of the CDR3: TGTGCCTGGAGTCCGGGCGCCCCGGGGGAACTGTTTTTT. This translates into CAWSPGAPGELFF. The rearrangement links TRBV30 to TRBJ1-4; D perhaps matches TRBD1 (5 bases). V lost 2 bases and J lost 12, with 16 bases in between. Per germline, CDR1 GTSNPN and CDR2 SVGIG (reference sequence). The CDR3 sequence is 13 residues long.

The CDR3 nucleotides are TGCGCCAGCAGCTTGGAGGGGGGGCCATATTATGAGCAGTTCTTC. This sequence encodes CASSLEGGPYYEQFF. The gene calls are TRBV5-1 and TRBJ2-1, with D tentatively TRBD2 (7 bases). Trimming shortened V by 0 bases and J by 8 bases, and 15 bases separated the two germline ends. Germline lookup yields CDR1 SGHRS and CDR2 YFSETQ. This CDR3 is built from 15 residues.

The genes are TRBV6-1 and TRBJ2-7, with 7 bases aligning to TRBD1. Per germline, CDR1 MNHNS and CDR2 SASEGT. Trimming took 4 bases from V and 2 from J; bases not matched to a gene: 11. CDR3 length: 16 residues. This CDR3 reads CASSGLKGAAPYEQYF. CDR3 DNA: TGTGCCAGCAGTGGCCTGAAGGGGGCTGCGCCCTACGAGCAGTACTTC.

This rearrangement joins TRBV7-6 to TRBJ2-3; the match to TRBD2 covers 8 bases. The germline gives CDR1 SGHVS, CDR2 FNYEAQ. The CDR3 totals 16 residues. The trim removed 1 base at V and 3 bases at J, leaving 6 bases unmatched. The CDR3 loop is CASSLVAGSSTDTQYF. DNA for the CDR3: TGTGCCAGCAGCTTAGTAGCGGGGTCCAGTACAGATACGCAGTATTTT. The full variable domain, with the rest looked up from reference TRBV7-6 and TRBJ2-3, is GAGVSQSPRYKVTKRGQDVALRCDPISGHVSLYWYRQALGQGPEFLTYFNYEAQQDKSGLPNDRFSAERPEGSISTLTIQRTEQRDSAMYRCASSLVAGSSTDTQYFGPGTRLTVL.

The V gene is TRBV12-2, the J gene TRBJ1-4; whether TRBD1, the table's D call, matches the DNA was not checked. TRBV12-2 is a recognized pseudogene. This CDR3 contains 15 residues. CDR3: CASRSDDRGNEKLFF. CDR3 DNA: TGTGCAAGTCGCTCCGACGACAGGGGTAATGAAAAACTGTTTTTT.

The chain links TRBV6-2 or TRBV6-3 to TRBJ2-7; 7 bases agree with TRBD2. This CDR3 comprises 15 residues. Trimming cost V 6 bases and J 4 bases; bases outside gene matches: 12. Germline CDR1 MNHEY, CDR2 SVGEGT. The CDR3 region is CASSDPVTSLYEQYF. The CDR3 DNA reads as TGTGCCAGCAGCGACCCGGTGACTAGCCTATACGAGCAGTACTTC.

The rearrangement uses TRBV7-3 and TRBJ2-5; weak D call: TRBD2 (7 bases). The CDR3 totals 15 residues. The V and J ends lost 4 bases and 5 bases respectively, with 17 bases between them. Germline V gene sequence: CDR1 SGHTA, CDR2 FQGTGA. In nucleotides, the CDR3 is TGTGCCAGCAGCTCAATGGCGGGGGCTGGGGAGACCCAGTACTTC. Its translation: CASSSMAGAGETQYF.

The CDR3 nucleotides are TGCGCCAGCAGCCCCCCCAAGGGACAGGGACAATCCTACAATGAGCAGTTCTTC. Translated: CASSPPKGQGQSYNEQFF. This chain links TRBV5-1 with TRBJ2-1; 9 bases map to TRBD1. The CDR3 consists of 18 residues. Looked up from germline, CDR1 is SGHRS and CDR2 is YFSETQ. With 4 bases clipped from V and 1 base from J, the junction kept 12 bases outside the gene matches.

The chain uses TRBV6-5 and TRBJ2-7; 8 bases are shared with TRBD2. This CDR3 spans 15 amino acids. V was pared by 4 bases and J by 3 bases, with 8 bases of the junction left unmatched. Germline loops: CDR1 MNHEY, CDR2 SVGAGI. The CDR3 DNA follows: TGTGCCAGCAGTTCCCATGCGGGGGGCGACTACGAGCAGTACTTC. Protein product: CASSSHAGGDYEQYF.

This clone has a handful of counts. V and J are TRBV7-9 and TRBJ2-7; D remains ambiguous. V lost 8 bases and J 0 bases, leaving 14 bases between the germline ends. Per the germline V gene, CDR1 is SEHNR and CDR2 is FQNEAQ (reference sequence). This CDR3 region has 14 residues. The CDR3 nucleotides are TGTGCCAGCTGCGAGTCCAGGTTCTCCTACGAGCAGTACTTC. Its protein is CASCESRFSYEQYF. The whole variable domain, filled in from reference TRBV7-9 and TRBJ2-7, reads DTGVSQNPRHKITKRGQNVTFRCDPISEHNRLYWYRQTLGQGPEFLTYFQNEAQLEKSRLLSDRFSAERPKGSFSTLEIQRTEQGDSAMYLCASCESRFSYEQYFGPGTRLTVT.